These T cell receptor beta chains were read from a single sample in a study of beta chain features in type 1 diabetes. This table comes from immunoSEQ multiplex PCR, and its TCRdb copy is limited to in-frame clones, with some not included. The sample has about 300,000 clones; approximately 12% are singletons. The sequencing sample was made of naive CD4+ T cells from blood. These receptors were collected from a woman between 18 and 29 years old with type 1 diabetes. Both conserved end residues are part of each CDR3. A D gene is named only where the DNA matches it firmly. Where a row states a size, it is once, few, many or the class of an expanded clone; other rows omit it.

J gene	clone size	CDR3 length	D gene	V gene	CDR3 protein	CDR3 DNA
TRBJ1-2	NA	13	TRBD1	TRBV30	CAWSERQGASYTF	TGTGCCTGGAGTGAGAGGCAGGGGGCCAGCTACACCTTC
TRBJ1-1	NA	13	TRBD1	TRBV19	CASSTPGQKRAFF	TGTGCCAGTAGTACACCGGGACAGAAGCGAGCTTTCTTT
TRBJ2-3	few	14	TRBD1	TRBV6-6	CASSLPGQTDTQYF	TGTGCCAGCAGTCTGCCGGGACAGACAGATACGCAGTATTTT
TRBJ2-1	few	16	TRBD2	TRBV28	CASKWSVGTSDHLQFF	TGTGCCAGCAAGTGGTCCGTCGGGACTAGCGACCATTTGCAGTTCTTC
TRBJ1-1	NA	13	NA	TRBV11-2	CASSRQENTEAFF	TGTGCCAGCAGCCGACAGGAGAACACTGAAGCTTTCTTT
TRBJ2-7	few	15	NA	TRBV6-6	CASSYSTENYYEQYF	TGTGCCAGCAGTTACTCGACAGAAAACTACTACGAGCAGTACTTC
TRBJ1-5	few	15	NA	TRBV5-6	CASSLGPGPNQPQHF	TGTGCCAGCAGCTTGGGTCCAGGGCCCAATCAGCCCCAGCATTTT
TRBJ2-5	few	16	TRBD2	TRBV30	CAWSAAGTSGGGTQYF	TGTGCCTGGAGTGCAGCCGGGACTAGCGGAGGGGGGACCCAGTACTTC
TRBJ1-1	NA	18	TRBD1	TRBV19	CASTSNPRTGTQNTEAFF	TGTGCCAGTACCTCGAACCCGAGGACAGGAACTCAGAACACTGAAGCTTTCTTT
TRBJ1-1	few	15	NA	TRBV30	CAWSFSRGRGTEAFF	TGTGCCTGGAGTTTCAGTCGGGGTAGAGGCACTGAAGCTTTCTTT
TRBJ2-6	few	19	NA	TRBV7-9	CASSPELEGKVSGANVLTF	TGTGCCAGCAGCCCGGAATTGGAGGGAAAAGTCTCTGGGGCCAACGTCCTGACTTTC
TRBJ2-1	few	12	TRBD2	TRBV29-1	CSVKRELAEQFF	TGCAGCGTCAAGCGGGAGTTGGCTGAGCAGTTCTTC
TRBJ1-2	few	14	TRBD1	TRBV2	CASNGQGARYGYTF	TGTGCCAGCAATGGACAGGGGGCGCGTTATGGCTACACCTTC
TRBJ2-1	few	14	TRBD2	TRBV5-1	CASSLTSGINEQFF	TGCGCCAGCAGCTTGACTAGCGGGATCAATGAGCAGTTCTTC
TRBJ2-1	few	13	NA	TRBV2	CASALQGNNEQFF	TGTGCCAGTGCCCTCCAGGGAAACAATGAGCAGTTCTTC
TRBJ2-7	few	15	TRBD1	TRBV28	CASTPGAGGFYEQYF	TGTGCCAGCACCCCTGGGGCAGGGGGCTTCTACGAGCAGTACTTC
TRBJ1-1	NA	15	NA	TRBV6-5	CASSYRDTPNTEAFF	TGTGCCAGCAGTTACCGGGACACACCGAACACTGAAGCTTTCTTT
TRBJ1-2	NA	14	NA	TRBV11-3	CASSPPSFDRPPTF	TGTGCCAGCAGTCCGCCCTCGTTCGACAGGCCCCCTACCTTC
TRBJ1-1	few	13	NA	TRBV30	CAWTVGRGTEAFF	TGTGCCTGGACGGTAGGCCGGGGGACTGAAGCTTTCTTT
TRBJ1-2	NA	18	TRBD1	TRBV13	CASSPSSRDRGRIYGYTF	TGTGCCAGCAGCCCCTCGTCCCGGGACAGGGGGCGTATCTATGGCTACACCTTC
TRBJ2-5	NA	16	TRBD2	TRBV6-6	CASSYSSAGREETQYF	TGTGCCAGCAGTTACTCGTCGGCCGGGAGGGAGGAGACCCAGTACTTC
TRBJ2-1	NA	14	TRBD1	TRBV5-1	CASARGTGYNEQFF	TGCGCCAGCGCGCGAGGGACAGGGTACAATGAGCAGTTCTTC
TRBJ1-2	NA	18	NA	TRBV5-6	CASSLDTYRDLPDYGYTF	TGTGCCAGCAGCTTGGACACGTACAGGGATCTTCCGGACTATGGCTACACCTTC
TRBJ2-2	NA	15	NA	TRBV21-1	CASKVGGRNTGELFF	TGTGCCAGCAAGGTAGGGGGCAGGAACACCGGGGAGCTGTTTTTT
TRBJ1-1	NA	13	NA	TRBV11-2	CASSKPGGTEAFF	TGTGCCAGCAGCAAGCCCGGGGGCACTGAAGCTTTCTTT
TRBJ2-1	few	11	TRBD2	TRBV30	CAWGLANEQFF	TGTGCCTGGGGACTAGCGAATGAGCAGTTCTTC
TRBJ2-7	few	13	NA	TRBV27	CASTQRGGGEQYF	TGTGCCAGCACCCAGAGAGGCGGTGGGGAGCAGTACTTC
TRBJ1-1	NA	15	NA	TRBV28	CASVRGGRTYTEAFF	TGTGCCAGTGTCCGAGGAGGCAGGACCTACACTGAAGCTTTCTTT
TRBJ2-1	NA	15	NA	TRBV19	CASSIRTGSYNEQFF	TGTGCCAGTAGTATAAGGACTGGCTCCTACAATGAGCAGTTCTTC
TRBJ2-1	few	15	NA	TRBV30	CAWSPQGGSYNEQFF	TGTGCCTGGAGTCCACAAGGGGGTTCCTACAATGAGCAGTTCTTC
TRBJ2-3	few	11	NA	TRBV20-1	CSARGGNAQYF	TGCAGTGCTAGGGGCGGGAATGCGCAGTATTTT
TRBJ1-4	few	14	NA	TRBV29-1	CSTKTGSKNEKLFF	TGCAGCACGAAAACAGGTTCGAAGAATGAAAAACTGTTTTTT
TRBJ1-5	NA	13	TRBD1	TRBV29-1	CSVGQDRDQPQHF	TGCAGCGTTGGACAGGACAGGGATCAGCCCCAGCATTTT
TRBJ1-5	few	14	TRBD1	TRBV18	CASSPGQGGQPQHF	TGTGCCAGCTCACCGGGACAGGGAGGCCAGCCCCAGCATTTT
TRBJ2-5	NA	13	NA	TRBV11-3	CASSPHAGETQYF	TGTGCCAGCAGCCCACACGCGGGCGAGACCCAGTACTTC
TRBJ1-3	few	15	NA	TRBV28	CASSLIYSSGNTIYF	TGTGCCAGCAGTCTCATCTATAGCTCTGGAAACACCATATATTTT
TRBJ2-1	few	17	NA	TRBV5-1	CASSLGGGRAGRNEQFF	TGCGCCAGCAGCTTGGGCGGAGGTAGGGCGGGCCGCAATGAGCAGTTCTTC
TRBJ1-3	few	12	NA	TRBV29-1	CSPQGSGNTIYF	TGCAGCCCCCAGGGTTCTGGAAACACCATATATTTT
TRBJ1-2	few	15	TRBD1	TRBV30	CARTDTTGGYYGYTF	TGTGCCAGAACAGACACTACAGGGGGCTACTATGGCTACACCTTC
TRBJ2-3	NA	16	TRBD2	TRBV11-2	CASSKNSGSSTDTQYF	TGTGCCAGCAGTAAAAATAGCGGGAGTAGCACAGATACGCAGTATTTT
TRBJ2-1	NA	15	TRBD2	TRBV10-3	CAISEGGLAEREQFF	TGTGCCATCAGTGAGGGCGGACTAGCGGAGCGTGAGCAGTTCTTC
TRBJ2-5	NA	14	TRBD2	TRBV7-9	CASSIGGIQETQYF	TGTGCCAGCAGCATCGGGGGGATTCAAGAGACCCAGTACTTC
TRBJ2-7	NA	19	NA	TRBV1	CTSSQDRSAGYPKSYEQYF	TGCACCAGCAGCCAAGATCGGAGTGCGGGATACCCAAAGTCCTACGAGCAGTACTTC
TRBJ2-2	NA	12	NA	TRBV6-5	CASSYPLGELFF	TGTGCCAGCAGTTACCCCCTAGGGGAGCTGTTTTTT
TRBJ2-4	few	15	NA	TRBV28	CASSFSRSTKNIQYF	TGTGCCAGCAGTTTTTCCCGTAGTACCAAAAACATTCAGTACTTC
TRBJ1-2	few	15	NA	TRBV9	CASSPTVAANYGYTF	TGTGCCAGCAGCCCCACCGTAGCAGCTAACTATGGCTACACCTTC